This T cell receptor (beta chain) was identified in a study of post-analysis software for immune sequencing data. A remark on this clonotype: Its antigen remains unidentified.

Study-wide results and caveats: Compared with controls, patients showed significantly lower normalized Chao1 diversity. Analysis by F measure revealed that same-batch samples clustered strongly together. Patients had higher frequencies than controls of about five TRBV segments, including TRBV5-6, TRBV5-1 and TRBV20-1.

The CDR3 loop spans 16 amino acids. The V end lost 4 bases, the J end lost 0 bases, and 15 bases lay between the germline ends. Germline CDR1 SGHRS, CDR2 YFSETQ. Prepared TCR beta cDNA libraries contained unique molecular identifiers. MiXCR was run by TCRdb on the PCR reads, yielding one entry per CDR3 protein. Of about 430,000 distinct CDR3 sequences listed, 30% to 40% are singletons. This TCR came from a girl aged 2 to 10 with multiple sclerosis. This chain joins TRBV5-1 and TRBJ2-3, with D perhaps TRBD2 (5 bases). Sequencing was performed on blood. The CDR3 DNA sequence: TGCGCCAGCAGCCTAGGACGGACTGCCAGCACAGATACGCAGTATTTT. Amino acids: CASSLGRTASTDTQYF.